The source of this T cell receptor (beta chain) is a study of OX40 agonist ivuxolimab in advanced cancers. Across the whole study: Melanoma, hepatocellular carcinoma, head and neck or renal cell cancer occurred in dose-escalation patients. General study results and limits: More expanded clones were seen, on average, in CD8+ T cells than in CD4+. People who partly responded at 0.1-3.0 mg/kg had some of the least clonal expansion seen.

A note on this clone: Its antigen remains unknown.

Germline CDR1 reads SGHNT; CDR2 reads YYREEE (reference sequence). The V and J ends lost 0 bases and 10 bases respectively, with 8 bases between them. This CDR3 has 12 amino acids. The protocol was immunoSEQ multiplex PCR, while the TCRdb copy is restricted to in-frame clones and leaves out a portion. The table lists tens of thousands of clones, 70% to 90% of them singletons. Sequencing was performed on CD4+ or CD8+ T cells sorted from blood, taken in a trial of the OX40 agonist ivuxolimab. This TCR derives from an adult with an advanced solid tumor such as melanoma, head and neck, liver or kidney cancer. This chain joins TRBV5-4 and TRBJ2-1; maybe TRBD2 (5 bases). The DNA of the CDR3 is TGTGCCAGCAGCTTGGAGAGGAGGGAGCAGTTCTTC. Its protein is CASSLERREQFF.